This TCR beta chain comes out of a study of cytomegalovirus exposure and HLA in healthy donors. Remarks on this clone: Its target is unknown.

This CDR3 contains 14 residues. The V segment lost 5 bases and the J segment 7 bases; nucleotides outside the gene matches: 7. Per the germline V gene, CDR1 is SGHTA and CDR2 is FQGNSA. PCR was performed using 60 Vbeta and 13 Jbeta primers. Profiling relied on immunoSEQ multiplex PCR, and the TCRdb table lists in-frame clones only, not all of them. The data contain about 150,000 clones, about 85% of them singletons. Study-wide results and caveats: Among TCR sequences, most were rare, though some public TCRs appeared in many donors. The study dropped some indistinguishable V segments, TRBV6-2 and TRBV6-3 among them.

Nominally healthy donors provided the samples, though records likely missed some immune exposures. The TCR originated in a human donor in good health. This chain links TRBV7-2 with TRBJ2-1; 8 positions match TRBD2. Sequencing was done on a sample of PBMCs. CDR3 in amino acids: CASSPGTSRNEQFF. The DNA of the CDR3 is TGTGCCAGCAGCCCAGGGACTAGTAGGAATGAGCAGTTCTTC.